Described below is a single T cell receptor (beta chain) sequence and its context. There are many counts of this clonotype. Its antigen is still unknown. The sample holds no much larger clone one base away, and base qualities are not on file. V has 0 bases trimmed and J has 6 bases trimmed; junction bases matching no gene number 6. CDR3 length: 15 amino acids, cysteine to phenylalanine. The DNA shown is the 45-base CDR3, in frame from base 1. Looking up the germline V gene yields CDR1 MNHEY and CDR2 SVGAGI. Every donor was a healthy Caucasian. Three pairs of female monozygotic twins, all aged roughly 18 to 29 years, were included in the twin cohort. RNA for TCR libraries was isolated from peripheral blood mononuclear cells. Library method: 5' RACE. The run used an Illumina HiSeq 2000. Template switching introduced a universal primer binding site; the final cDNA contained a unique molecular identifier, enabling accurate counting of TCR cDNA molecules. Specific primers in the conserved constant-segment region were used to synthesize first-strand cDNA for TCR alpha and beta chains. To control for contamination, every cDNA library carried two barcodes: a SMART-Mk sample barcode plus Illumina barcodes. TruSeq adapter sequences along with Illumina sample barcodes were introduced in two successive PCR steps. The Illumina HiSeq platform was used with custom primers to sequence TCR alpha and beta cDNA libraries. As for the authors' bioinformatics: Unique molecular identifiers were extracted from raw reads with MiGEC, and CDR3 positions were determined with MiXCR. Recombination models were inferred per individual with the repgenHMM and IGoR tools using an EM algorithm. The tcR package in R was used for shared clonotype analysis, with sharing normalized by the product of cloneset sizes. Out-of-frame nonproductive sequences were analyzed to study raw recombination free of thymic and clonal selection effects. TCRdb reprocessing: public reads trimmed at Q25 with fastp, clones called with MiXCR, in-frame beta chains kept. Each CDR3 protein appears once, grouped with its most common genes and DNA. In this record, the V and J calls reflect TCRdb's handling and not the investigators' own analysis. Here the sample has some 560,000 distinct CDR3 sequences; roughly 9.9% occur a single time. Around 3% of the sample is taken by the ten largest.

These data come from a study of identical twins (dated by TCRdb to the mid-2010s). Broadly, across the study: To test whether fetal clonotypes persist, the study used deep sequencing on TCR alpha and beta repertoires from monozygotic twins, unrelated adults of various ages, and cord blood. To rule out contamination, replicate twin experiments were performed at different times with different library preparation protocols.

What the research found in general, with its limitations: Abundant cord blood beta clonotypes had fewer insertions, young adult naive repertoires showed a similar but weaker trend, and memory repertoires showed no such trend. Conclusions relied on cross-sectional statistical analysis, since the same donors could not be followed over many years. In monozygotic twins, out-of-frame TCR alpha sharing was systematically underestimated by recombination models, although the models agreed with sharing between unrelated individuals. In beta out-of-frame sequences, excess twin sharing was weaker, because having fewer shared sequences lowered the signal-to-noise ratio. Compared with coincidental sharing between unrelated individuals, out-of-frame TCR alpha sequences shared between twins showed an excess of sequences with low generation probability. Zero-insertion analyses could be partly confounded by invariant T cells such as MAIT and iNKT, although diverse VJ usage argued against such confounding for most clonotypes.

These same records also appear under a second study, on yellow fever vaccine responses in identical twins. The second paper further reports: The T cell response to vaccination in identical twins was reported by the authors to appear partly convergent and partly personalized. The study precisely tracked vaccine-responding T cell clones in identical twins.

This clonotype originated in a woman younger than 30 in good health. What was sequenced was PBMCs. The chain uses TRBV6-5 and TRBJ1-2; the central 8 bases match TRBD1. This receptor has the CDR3 CASSYSIGQGNGYTF. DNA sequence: TGTGCCAGCAGTTACTCGATCGGACAGGGAAATGGCTACACCTTC.